Below are 25 T cell receptor beta chains sequenced from a single sample in a study of identical twins (dated by TCRdb to between 2015 and 2016). Library method: 5' RACE. TCRdb names Illumina HiSeq 2000 as the instrument used. TCRdb itself trimmed the public reads at Q25 with fastp, ran MiXCR and retained productive beta chains. Here each entry gathers all rows of one CDR3 protein and keeps the most common genes and DNA. This sample lists a few hundred thousand distinct CDR3 sequences; 7.5% to 10% were detected once. The top ten hold roughly 3% of the sample. These data were also filed under a second study, of yellow fever vaccine responses in identical twins.

The sequenced sample was PBMCs. The receptors were gathered from a woman between 18 and 29 years old in good health.

The chain is built from TRBV3-1 and TRBJ2-2; D is possibly TRBD2 (5 bases). V lost 4 bases and J 6 bases, leaving 24 bases between the germline ends. Germline loops: CDR1 LGHDT, CDR2 YNNKEL (reference sequence). There are 18 residues in the CDR3. As DNA, the CDR3 is TGTGCCAGCAGCCCTCAGTCGAATGGCGGGCCCCACGCCGGGGAGCTGTTTTTT. This encodes CASSPQSNGGPHAGELFF.

This clonotype has ten or more counts. The chain employs TRBV5-1 and TRBJ2-2; D remains ambiguous. V dropped 7 bases and J dropped 1 base, with 8 bases sitting between them. This CDR3 spans 13 amino acids. CDR1 and CDR2 from the germline V gene are SGHRS and YFSETQ. CDR3 protein: CASFEENTGELFF. The CDR3 DNA reads TGCGCCAGCTTCGAGGAGAACACCGGGGAGCTGTTTTTT.

The J gene is TRBJ1-5, the V gene TRBV15; maybe TRBD1 (5 bases). The CDR3 has 14 amino acids. V was trimmed by 1 base and J by 5 bases, leaving 9 bases between them. Per germline, CDR1 LNHNV and CDR2 YYDKDF (reference sequence). This CDR3 reads CATSRAGNYQPQHF. CDR3 DNA sequence: TGTGCCACCAGCAGAGCAGGGAACTATCAGCCCCAGCATTTT.

This chain joins TRBV7-8 and TRBJ2-5; 7 bases fit TRBD2. Germline loops: CDR1 SGHVS, CDR2 FQNEAQ. The V and J ends lost 5 bases and 7 bases, in that order; junction bases with no gene match: 13. The CDR3 has 15 amino acids. The CDR3 sequence is CASSVRSGTGGTQYF. The CDR3, as DNA: TGTGCCAGCAGCGTACGTAGCGGTACGGGGGGGACCCAGTACTTC.

The CDR3 DNA is TGTGCCAGCAGCCAGGGGACAGGGAAAGGGGAGAACACTGAAGCTTTCTTT. It yields the protein CASSQGTGKGENTEAFF. The chain links TRBV3-1 to TRBJ1-1; 9 bases are shared with TRBD1. The CDR3 has 17 amino acids. The trim removed 3 bases at V and 1 base at J, leaving 9 bases unmatched. Germline CDR1 is LGHDT and CDR2 is YNNKEL (reference sequence).

This clonotype was counted at least ten times. The V gene is TRBV15, the J gene TRBJ2-1; D is ambiguous. Germline V gene sequence: CDR1 LNHNV, CDR2 YYDKDF (reference sequence). V was clipped by 0 bases and J by 8 bases, with 11 bases between them. CDR3 length: 14 residues. Here the CDR3 reads CATSRDRLNDEQFF. As DNA, the CDR3 is TGTGCCACCAGCAGAGATCGGCTTAACGATGAGCAGTTCTTC.

In this sample, this clonotype turned up many times. V gene TRBV12-3 or TRBV12-4 combines with J gene TRBJ1-5; D unclear. The CDR3 runs to 13 residues. V lost 1 base to trimming and J lost 3 bases, with 4 bases between them. The CDR3 DNA reads TGTGCCAGCAGTTTAGGCACCAATCAGCCCCAGCATTTT. It codes for CASSLGTNQPQHF.

This clonotype was seen at least ten times. The J gene is TRBJ2-1, the V gene TRBV5-1, with a tentative D call TRBD2 (5 bases). With 7 bases removed from V and 4 bases from J, the gap between germline ends came to 15 bases. The CDR3 has 14 amino acids. Germline V lookup: CDR1 SGHRS, CDR2 YFSETQ. CDR3 protein: CASSEGSFYNEQFF. The CDR3 DNA follows: TGCGCCAGCTCCGAGGGCTCCTTTTACAATGAGCAGTTCTTC.

The chain combines TRBV5-1 with TRBJ2-7; 11 nucleotides line up with TRBD2. The CDR3 sequence is 18 residues long. Germline V gives CDR1 SGHRS, CDR2 YFSETQ. V was clipped by 4 bases and J by 3 bases; unmatched bases: 15. CDR3 sequence reads: CASSPYPGLADANYEQYF. Here the CDR3 DNA reads TGCGCCAGCAGCCCTTACCCGGGACTAGCGGACGCTAACTACGAGCAGTACTTC.

This clonotype was seen only a few times. The chain carries TRBV11-1 and TRBJ2-7, with D perhaps TRBD1 (7 bases). Per germline, CDR1 SGHAT and CDR2 FQDESV (reference sequence). V was clipped by 3 bases and J by 4 bases, with 16 bases between them. The CDR3 totals 15 residues. The CDR3: CASSFDWAGGYEQYF. CDR3 nucleotides: TGTGCCAGCAGCTTTGACTGGGCAGGGGGGTACGAGCAGTACTTC.

This clonotype was recorded at least ten times. This chain uses TRBV5-1 with TRBJ1-2; D gene ambiguous. Deletions cut 4 bases from V and 4 bases from J, with 8 bases between. The CDR3 has 12 residues. CDR1 and CDR2 from the germline V gene are SGHRS and YFSETQ. This chain's CDR3 is CASSESTYGYTF. Here the CDR3 DNA reads TGCGCCAGCAGCGAGTCCACCTATGGCTACACCTTC.

V is TRBV6-6 and J is TRBJ2-7; D may be TRBD2 (6 bases). Trimming shortened V by 11 bases and J by 0 bases, and 11 bases separated the two germline ends. The CDR3 totals 12 residues. Germline CDR1 is MNHNY and CDR2 is SVGAGI (reference sequence). The CDR3 region is CAVSGLSYEQYF. CDR3 in DNA: TGTGCCGTGTCGGGACTCTCCTACGAGCAGTACTTC.

The CDR3 nucleotides read TGTGCCAGCAGTTTAGTCGGGCGCAATCAGCCCCAGCATTTT. This encodes CASSLVGRNQPQHF. The V call is TRBV12-3 or TRBV12-4, the J call TRBJ1-5; D uncertain. Trimming shortened V by 1 base and J by 2 bases, and 6 bases separated the two germline ends. This CDR3 is 14 amino acids long.

In this sample, this clonotype turned up a few times. CDR3 region: CASSPGQQGLAGAGYNEQFF. CDR3 coding DNA: TGTGCCAGCAGCCCCGGACAGCAGGGACTAGCGGGAGCTGGCTACAATGAGCAGTTCTTC. The genes are TRBV11-2 and TRBJ2-1; 14 bases are a match to TRBD2. V was clipped by 5 bases and J by 3 bases; unmatched bases: 15. CDR1 is SGHAT, CDR2 FQNNGV, per germline. CDR3 length: 20 residues.

The chain uses TRBV12-3 or TRBV12-4 and TRBJ1-2; the match to TRBD1 covers 7 bases. V lost 5 bases to trimming and J lost 7 bases; unmatched junction nucleotides: 19. The CDR3 length is 17 residues. CDR3 protein: CASSTHGSSTGARGYTF. The CDR3, as DNA: TGTGCCAGCAGTACCCATGGATCTTCAACAGGGGCGCGTGGCTACACCTTC.

In its sample, this clonotype was seen many times. The genes are TRBV11-2 and TRBJ1-1, with no clear D. CDR3 length: 12 residues. Germline CDR1 is SGHAT and CDR2 is FQNNGV. The V end was cut by 4 bases, the J end by 1 base, with 4 bases between. CDR3 sequence (DNA): TGTGCCAGCAGCTGGGAGAACACTGAAGCTTTCTTT. This gives the protein CASSWENTEAFF.

This clonotype appeared a few times. V usage is TRBV29-1 and J usage is TRBJ2-7; D may be TRBD2 (6 bases). The germline V gene has CDR1 SQVTM and CDR2 ANQGSEA. Trimming removed 0 bases from V and 0 bases from J, with 12 bases in between. The CDR3 sequence is 15 residues long. CDR3 sequence reads: CSVEDGPSDSYEQYF. DNA of the CDR3: TGCAGCGTTGAAGATGGTCCTAGCGACTCCTACGAGCAGTACTTC.

The V gene is TRBV3-1, the J gene TRBJ2-7; the D gene could be TRBD1 or TRBD2 (5 bases each). Trimming took off 4 bases at V and 8 bases at J, with 9 bases between the two ends. Germline-derived CDR1 and CDR2 are LGHDT and YNNKEL (reference sequence). The CDR3 contains 11 residues. As DNA, the CDR3 is TGTGCCAGCAGCCCCGGGGCACAGCAGTACTTC. It is translated as CASSPGAQQYF.

The chain combines TRBV20-1 with TRBJ2-5, with D maybe TRBD1 (6 bases). The germline V gene encodes CDR1 DFQATT and CDR2 SNEGSKA (reference sequence). Trimming took off 2 bases at V and 4 bases at J, with 11 bases between the two ends. The CDR3 sequence is 13 residues long. In DNA, the CDR3 is TGCAGTGCTAGAAGGACAGAAAGAGAGACCCAGTACTTC. Translated, it gives CSARRTERETQYF.

This clonotype was counted at least ten times. The chain has TRBV6-1 and TRBJ1-1; TRBD1 agrees at 10 bases. The CDR3 contains 14 residues. The V and J ends lost 7 bases and 6 bases, in that order; junction bases with no gene match: 8. The germline V gene has CDR1 MNHNS and CDR2 SASEGT. In nucleotides, the CDR3 is TGTGCCAGCACTCGGACAGGGGGGAGCGCTGAAGCTTTCTTT. This codes for CASTRTGGSAEAFF.

This clonotype was counted ten times or more. CDR3 loop: CASNPSGDTDTQYF. The CDR3 region has the DNA TGTGCCAGCAACCCTAGCGGCGACACAGATACGCAGTATTTT. The V gene is TRBV11-2, the J gene TRBJ2-3; 7 bases line up with TRBD2. V dropped 7 bases and J dropped 2; count of bases not matched to a gene: 6. CDR3 size: 14 residues. The germline CDR1 and CDR2 sequences are SGHAT and FQNNGV.

This clonotype was detected many times. The chain combines TRBV28 with TRBJ2-1; TRBD2 matches 8 bases. This CDR3 has 18 amino acids. Germline CDR1 MDHEN, CDR2 SYDVKM. V trimming: 4 bases; J trimming: 0 bases; junction bases outside the gene matches: 11. The CDR3 spells CASSYSVRSGSSYNEQFF. DNA for the CDR3: TGTGCCAGCAGTTACTCCGTGCGCAGCGGGAGCTCCTACAATGAGCAGTTCTTC.

A few counts support this clonotype. The chain recombines TRBV6-1 with TRBJ1-2, with 8 bases that match TRBD1. Looked up from germline, CDR1 is MNHNS and CDR2 is SASEGT. CDR3 size: 14 residues. J gave up 4 bases and V 6 bases, and 7 bases lay outside the gene matches. CDR3 in amino acids: CASRQDRGAYGYTF. Here the CDR3 DNA reads TGTGCCAGCAGGCAAGACAGGGGAGCCTATGGCTACACCTTC.

This clonotype was seen only a few times. J is TRBJ1-2 and V is TRBV6-1; 7 nucleotides line up with TRBD1. This CDR3 contains 12 residues. Germline-derived CDR1 and CDR2 are MNHNS and SASEGT. The V segment lost 10 bases and the J segment 1 base; nucleotides outside the gene matches: 3. CDR3 region: CAKGQINYGYTF. CDR3 nucleotide sequence: TGTGCCAAGGGACAGATTAACTATGGCTACACCTTC.

The chain recombines TRBV3-1 with TRBJ2-7; 12 nucleotides align to TRBD2. Unmatched junction bases numbered 6, after V lost 6 bases and J lost 3 bases. The CDR3 is made up of 15 amino acids. The germline gives CDR1 LGHDT, CDR2 YNNKEL (reference sequence). DNA of the CDR3: TGTGCCAGCAGGGCGACTAGCGGGAGTCACTACGAGCAGTACTTC. It specifies CASRATSGSHYEQYF.